Sequencing of this TCR beta chain was carried out in a study of T cell changes during pregnancy in multiple sclerosis. Using immunoSEQ multiplex PCR, the repertoire was profiled, and TCRdb retains in-frame clones only, with some absent. The data show approximately 40,000 clones, 92% seen once. With 6 bases clipped from V and 5 bases from J, the junction kept 4 bases outside the gene matches. Germline CDR1 and CDR2: MNHNY and SVGAGI (reference sequence). The CDR3 consists of 13 residues. Sequences were derived from CD8+ T cells from peripheral blood mononuclear cells, sampled in the third trimester of pregnancy. The V gene is TRBV6-6, the J gene TRBJ2-7, with 10 bases aligning to TRBD1. This TCR was sampled from a female donor with multiple sclerosis, enrolled in a pregnancy study. The CDR3 is CASRRGTGDEQYF. For the CDR3, the DNA is TGTGCCAGCAGACGTGGGACAGGGGACGAGCAGTACTTC.